This TCR beta chain was sequenced in a study of blood T cell repertoires in COVID-19. Whole-study context: Donors in the United States, Italy and Spain gave samples during acute or convalescent COVID-19. PBMCs, B-cell-depleted T cells, or T cells provided the cDNA or gDNA that made up the material.

The CDR3 spans 14 residues. V was clipped by 7 bases and J by 8 bases; unmatched bases: 6. Germline V gives CDR1 MGHDK, CDR2 SYGVNS. This clone has just a few counts. Authors' data handling: Amplification with reference gene primers provided the estimates of nucleated cell counts. Data came from immunoSEQ multiplex PCR; TCRdb stores just in-frame clones and leaves some out. That table furnishes V, J and clone size, whereas the DNA furnished D and trimming. The table shows about 280,000 clones, with roughly 86% occurring only once. The chain couples TRBV25-1 to TRBJ2-1; 12 bases map to TRBD2. Input material: peripheral blood. The TCR was taken from a woman in her 30s who had recovered from COVID-19. The CDR3 sequence is CASTPTSGSDEQFF. The CDR3 region has the DNA TGTGCCAGCACTCCGACTAGCGGGAGCGATGAGCAGTTCTTC.